This is a list of T cell receptor beta chains from one sample in a study of shared clonotypes between healthy human individuals. Sequencing used immunoSEQ multiplex PCR; TCRdb keeps in-frame clones, though not all of them. The data show 450,000 to 700,000 clones, less than 97% seen once. What was sequenced was naive CD8+ T cells sorted from blood. The receptors shown here come from a woman in her thirties in good health. CDR3s include the opening cysteine and the closing phenylalanine or tryptophan. Each record gives: V gene, clone size, CDR3 protein. Clone size is stated in some rows and not others, as once, few, many or a class when expanded.

TRBV10-2	-	CATLHGGAGETGELFF
TRBV6-5	-	CASSYGVANYEQYF
TRBV4-1	-	CASSLRQAGMNTEAFF
TRBV2	-	CASTSGRTDTQYF
TRBV19	-	CASTAGLGFYEQYF
TRBV5-6	-	CASSQTGRSYEQYF
TRBV7-9	-	CASSPPGGRQETQYF
TRBV7-3	-	CASSISAQGYEQYF
TRBV27	-	CASRKKTDGYTF
TRBV11-2	-	CASSPTSRGSGANVLTF
TRBV5-1	once	CASSLEGRSGYQETQYF
TRBV9	-	CASSVEDGTGLYEQYF
TRBV7-9	-	CASSPRSSYEQYF
TRBV28	-	CASSWTGNQPQHF
TRBV11-2	-	CASSSLGREETQYF
TRBV2	-	CASSEVWGAPGEQYF
TRBV10-1	-	CASSLGTNYEQYF
TRBV5-1	-	CASSYRTSAYEQYF
TRBV28	-	CASSLVGGGLEQYF
TRBV11-3	-	CASSLGGSPYEQYF
TRBV6-1	-	CASSDVWREGPIVETQYF
TRBV6-5	-	CASSYSLAGTYEQYF
TRBV27	-	CASSFLLGKAYEQYF
TRBV7-9	-	CASSSPGQGVIGVDTIYF
TRBV10-2	-	CASSEALLSNQPQHF
TRBV19	-	CASSVTGGNYNEQFF
TRBV13	-	CASRDGTANTEAFF
TRBV28	-	CASSPWTSATTYEQYF
TRBV6-1	-	CASGLAGAAETQYF
TRBV4-1	-	CASSQHGGTGNTIYF
TRBV10-3	-	CAERDSEYVEQYF
TRBV5-4	-	CASSSPGEGNTIYF
TRBV6-1	-	CASRGQFQETQYF